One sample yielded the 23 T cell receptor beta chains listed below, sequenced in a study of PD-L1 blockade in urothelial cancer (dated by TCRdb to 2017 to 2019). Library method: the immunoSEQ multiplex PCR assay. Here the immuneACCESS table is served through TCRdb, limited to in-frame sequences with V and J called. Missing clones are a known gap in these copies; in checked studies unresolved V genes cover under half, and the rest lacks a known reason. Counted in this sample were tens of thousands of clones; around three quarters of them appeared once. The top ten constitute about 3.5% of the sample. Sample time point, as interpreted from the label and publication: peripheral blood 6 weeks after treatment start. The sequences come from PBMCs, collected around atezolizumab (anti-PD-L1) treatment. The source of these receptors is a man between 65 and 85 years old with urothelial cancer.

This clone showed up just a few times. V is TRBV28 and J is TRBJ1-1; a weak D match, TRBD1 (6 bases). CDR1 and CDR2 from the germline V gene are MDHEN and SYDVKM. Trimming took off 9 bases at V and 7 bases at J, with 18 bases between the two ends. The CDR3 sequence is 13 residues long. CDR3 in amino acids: CASGWQGQIEAFF. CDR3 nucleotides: TGTGCCAGTGGTTGGCAGGGACAAATTGAAGCTTTCTTT.

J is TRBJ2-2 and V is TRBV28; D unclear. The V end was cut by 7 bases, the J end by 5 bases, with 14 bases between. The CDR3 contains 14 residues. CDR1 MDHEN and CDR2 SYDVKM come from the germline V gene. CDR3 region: CASNSPGVTGELFF. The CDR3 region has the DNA TGTGCCAGCAATTCTCCGGGTGTTACCGGGGAGCTGTTTTTT. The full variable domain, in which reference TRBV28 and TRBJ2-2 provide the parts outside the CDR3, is DVKVTQSSRYLVKRTGEKVFLECVQDMDHENMFWYRQDPGLGLRLIYFSYDVKMKEKGDIPEGYSVSREKKERFSLILESASTNQTSMYLCASNSPGVTGELFFGEGSRLTVL.

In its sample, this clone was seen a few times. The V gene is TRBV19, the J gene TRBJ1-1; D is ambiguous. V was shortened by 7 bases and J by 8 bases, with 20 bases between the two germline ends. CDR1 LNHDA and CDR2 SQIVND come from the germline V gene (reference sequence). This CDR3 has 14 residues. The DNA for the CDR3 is TGTGCCAGTATGGAGGTGGCCGATAGCTCGGAAGCTTTCTTT. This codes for CASMEVADSSEAFF.

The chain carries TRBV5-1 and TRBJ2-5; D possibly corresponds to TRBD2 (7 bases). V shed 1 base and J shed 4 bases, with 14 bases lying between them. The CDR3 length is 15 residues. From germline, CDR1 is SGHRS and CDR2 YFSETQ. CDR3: CASSLLSRGGETQYF. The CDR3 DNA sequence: TGCGCCAGCAGCTTGCTATCGAGGGGGGGAGAGACCCAGTACTTC.

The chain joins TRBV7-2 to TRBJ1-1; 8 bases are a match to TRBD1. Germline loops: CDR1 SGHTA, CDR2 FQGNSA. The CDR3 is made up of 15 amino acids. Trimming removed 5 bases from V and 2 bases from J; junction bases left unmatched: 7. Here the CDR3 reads CASSDRGQSNTEAFF. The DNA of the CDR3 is TGTGCCAGCAGCGACAGGGGACAGAGCAACACTGAAGCTTTCTTT.

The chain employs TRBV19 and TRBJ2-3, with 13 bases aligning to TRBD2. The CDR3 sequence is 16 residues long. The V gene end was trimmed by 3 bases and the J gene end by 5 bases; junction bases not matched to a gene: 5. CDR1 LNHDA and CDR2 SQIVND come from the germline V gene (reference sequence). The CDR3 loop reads CASSIRTSGSKDTQYF. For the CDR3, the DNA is TGTGCCAGTAGTATTAGGACTAGCGGGAGTAAAGATACGCAGTATTTT.

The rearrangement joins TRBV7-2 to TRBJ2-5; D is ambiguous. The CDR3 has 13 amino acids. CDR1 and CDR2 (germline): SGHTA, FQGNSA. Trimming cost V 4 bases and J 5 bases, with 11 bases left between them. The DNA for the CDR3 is TGTGCCAGCAGCTCATACCGGCGGGAGACCCAGTACTTC. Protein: CASSSYRRETQYF.

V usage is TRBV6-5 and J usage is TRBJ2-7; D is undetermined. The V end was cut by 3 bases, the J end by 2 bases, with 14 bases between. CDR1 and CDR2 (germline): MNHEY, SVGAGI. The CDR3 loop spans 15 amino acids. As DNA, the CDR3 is TGTGCCAGCAGTTATTCCCTTACAGATGCCTACGAGCAGTACTTC. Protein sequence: CASSYSLTDAYEQYF.

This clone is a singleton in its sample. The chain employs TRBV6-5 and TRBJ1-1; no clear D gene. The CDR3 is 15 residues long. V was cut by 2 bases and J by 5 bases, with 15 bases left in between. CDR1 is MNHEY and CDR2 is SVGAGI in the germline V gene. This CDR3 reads CASSYAADLKTEAFF. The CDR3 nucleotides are TGTGCCAGCAGTTACGCCGCGGACTTAAAGACTGAAGCTTTCTTT.

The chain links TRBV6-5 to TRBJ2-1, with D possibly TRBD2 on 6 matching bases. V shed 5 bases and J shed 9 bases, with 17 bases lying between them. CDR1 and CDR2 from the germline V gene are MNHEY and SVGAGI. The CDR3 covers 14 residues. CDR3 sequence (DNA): TGTGCCAGCAGTCGGGACTCCTCAGTCAGTGAGCAGTTCTTC. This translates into CASSRDSSVSEQFF.

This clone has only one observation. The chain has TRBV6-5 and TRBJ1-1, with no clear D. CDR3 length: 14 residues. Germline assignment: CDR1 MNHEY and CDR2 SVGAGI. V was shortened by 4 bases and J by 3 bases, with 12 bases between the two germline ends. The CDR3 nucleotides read TGTGCCAGCAGTTTGCGATCAGAGGACACTGAAGCTTTCTTT. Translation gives CASSLRSEDTEAFF.

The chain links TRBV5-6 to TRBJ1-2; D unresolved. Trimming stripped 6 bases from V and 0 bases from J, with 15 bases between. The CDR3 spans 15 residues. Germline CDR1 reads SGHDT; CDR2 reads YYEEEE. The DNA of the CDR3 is TGTGCCAGCACCCCGGCGGCTTCCCCTAACTATGGCTACACCTTC. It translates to CASTPAASPNYGYTF.

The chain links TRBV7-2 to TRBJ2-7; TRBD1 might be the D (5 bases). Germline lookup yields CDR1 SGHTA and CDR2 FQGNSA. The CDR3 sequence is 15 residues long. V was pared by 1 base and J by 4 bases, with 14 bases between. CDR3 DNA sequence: TGTGCCAGCAGCTTAGTTGGGGTCCAGGGTTACGAGCAGTACTTC. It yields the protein CASSLVGVQGYEQYF.

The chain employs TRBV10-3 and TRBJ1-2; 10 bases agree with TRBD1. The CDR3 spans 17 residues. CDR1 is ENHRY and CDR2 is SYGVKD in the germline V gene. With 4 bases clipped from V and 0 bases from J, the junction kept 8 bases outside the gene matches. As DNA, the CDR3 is TGTGCCATCAGTGTGGGACAGGGGCCACTCTCTAACTATGGCTACACCTTC. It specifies CAISVGQGPLSNYGYTF.

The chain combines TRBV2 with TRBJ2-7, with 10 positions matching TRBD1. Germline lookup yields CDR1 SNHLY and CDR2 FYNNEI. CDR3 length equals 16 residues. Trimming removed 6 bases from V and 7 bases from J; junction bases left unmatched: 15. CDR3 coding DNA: TGTGCCAGCAGATATCCCGGGACAGGGGTTGTGAATGAGCAGTACTTC. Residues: CASRYPGTGVVNEQYF.

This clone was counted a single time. The CDR3 region has the DNA TGCGCCAGCAGCTTTGGACTAGCGGGAGGGGTGGGGGAGACCCAGTACTTC. Amino acids: CASSFGLAGGVGETQYF. The rearrangement joins TRBV5-1 to TRBJ2-5, with 15 bases matching TRBD2. There are 17 residues in the CDR3. Germline CDR1 is SGHRS and CDR2 is YFSETQ. V shed 2 bases and J 5 bases; nucleotides not matched to a gene: 7.

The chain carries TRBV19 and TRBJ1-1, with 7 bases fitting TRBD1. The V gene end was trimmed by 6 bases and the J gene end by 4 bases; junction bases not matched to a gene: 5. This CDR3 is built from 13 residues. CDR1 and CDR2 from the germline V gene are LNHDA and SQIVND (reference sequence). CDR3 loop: CASSPGTVTEAFF. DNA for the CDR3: TGTGCCAGTAGCCCCGGGACAGTCACTGAAGCTTTCTTT. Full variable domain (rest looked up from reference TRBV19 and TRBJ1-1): DGGITQSPKYLFRKEGQNVTLSCEQNLNHDAMYWYRQDPGQGLRLIYYSQIVNDFQKGDIAEGYSVSREKKESFPLTVTSAQKNPTAFYLCASSPGTVTEAFFGQGTRLTVV.

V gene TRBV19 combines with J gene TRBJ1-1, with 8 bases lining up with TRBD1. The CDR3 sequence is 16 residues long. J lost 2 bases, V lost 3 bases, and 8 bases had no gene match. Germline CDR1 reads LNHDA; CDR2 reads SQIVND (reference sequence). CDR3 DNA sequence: TGTGCCAGTAGTATCCTAAGGACAGGGCCAAACACTGAAGCTTTCTTT. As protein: CASSILRTGPNTEAFF.

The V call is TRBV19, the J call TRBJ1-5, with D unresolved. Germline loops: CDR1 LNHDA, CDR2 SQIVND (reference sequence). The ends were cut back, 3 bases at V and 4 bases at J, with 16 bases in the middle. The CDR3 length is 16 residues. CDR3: CASSMEGRLRNQPQHF. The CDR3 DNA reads TGTGCCAGTAGTATGGAAGGAAGGTTGAGGAATCAGCCCCAGCATTTT.

The CDR3 sequence: CASSWRTGPSYEQYF. Written as DNA, the CDR3 is TGTGCCAGCAGTTGGAGGACAGGACCCTCCTACGAGCAGTACTTC. V and J are TRBV6-5 and TRBJ2-7; 7 bases agree with TRBD1. V shed 4 bases and J 0 bases; nucleotides not matched to a gene: 6. Looked up from germline, CDR1 is MNHEY and CDR2 is SVGAGI. The CDR3 covers 15 residues.

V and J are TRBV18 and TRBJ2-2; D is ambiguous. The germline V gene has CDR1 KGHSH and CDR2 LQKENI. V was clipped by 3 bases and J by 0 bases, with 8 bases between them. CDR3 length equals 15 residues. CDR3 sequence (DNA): TGTGCCAGCTCACCCACATCCCCGAACACCGGGGAGCTGTTTTTT. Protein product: CASSPTSPNTGELFF.

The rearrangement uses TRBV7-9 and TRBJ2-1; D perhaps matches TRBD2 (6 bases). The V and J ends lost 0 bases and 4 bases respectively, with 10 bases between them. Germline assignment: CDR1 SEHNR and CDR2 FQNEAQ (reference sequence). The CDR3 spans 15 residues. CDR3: CASSLAGGRYNEQFF. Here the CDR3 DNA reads TGTGCCAGCAGCTTAGCGGGAGGAAGGTACAATGAGCAGTTCTTC. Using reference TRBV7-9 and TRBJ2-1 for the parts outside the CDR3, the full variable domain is DTGVSQNPRHKITKRGQNVTFRCDPISEHNRLYWYRQTLGQGPEFLTYFQNEAQLEKSRLLSDRFSAERPKGSFSTLEIQRTEQGDSAMYLCASSLAGGRYNEQFFGPGTRLTVL.

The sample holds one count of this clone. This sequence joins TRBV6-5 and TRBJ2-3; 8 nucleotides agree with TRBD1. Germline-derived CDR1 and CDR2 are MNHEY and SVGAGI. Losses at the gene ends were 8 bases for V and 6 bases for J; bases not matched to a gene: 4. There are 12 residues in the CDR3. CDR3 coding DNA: TGTGCCAGCCGGACAGGGATTGATACGCAGTATTTT. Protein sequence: CASRTGIDTQYF.